What follows are 9 T cell receptor beta chains derived from one specimen sequenced in a study of cytomegalovirus exposure and HLA in healthy donors. The PCR ran on 60 Vbeta and 13 Jbeta primers. The repertoire was sequenced with immunoSEQ multiplex PCR; TCRdb's copy has only in-frame clones and lacks some. Of some 71,000 clones in the sample, 76% were seen once. The sample taken for sequencing was PBMCs. The receptors shown here come from a young man in good health and CMV-seronegative.

V is TRBV6-5 and J is TRBJ1-5; unclear D gene. V lost 0 bases and J 1 base, leaving 10 bases between the germline ends. The CDR3 extends over 16 amino acids. Germline assignment: CDR1 MNHEY and CDR2 SVGAGI. CDR3 in amino acids: CASSYSTGRSNQPQHF. Here the CDR3 DNA reads TGTGCCAGCAGTTACTCGACGGGTAGGAGCAATCAGCCCCAGCATTTT.

The chain recombines TRBV5-1 with TRBJ1-2; TRBD1 might be the D (6 bases). V dropped 0 bases and J dropped 6 bases, with 12 bases sitting between them. Germline CDR1 reads SGHRS; CDR2 reads YFSETQ. The CDR3 covers 14 residues. CDR3 amino acids: CASSLAGQRNGYTF. CDR3 coding DNA: TGCGCCAGCAGCTTGGCCGGACAGAGAAATGGCTACACCTTC.

This clone turned up a few times. The V gene is TRBV20-1, the J gene TRBJ2-1; possibly TRBD2 for D (5 bases). V gave up 1 base and J gave up 9 bases, with 7 bases separating them. Germline assignment: CDR1 DFQATT and CDR2 SNEGSKA (reference sequence). This CDR3 comprises 11 residues. This chain's CDR3 is CSARGGGEQFF. CDR3 DNA: TGCAGTGCTAGAGGAGGAGGTGAGCAGTTCTTC.

This rearrangement joins TRBV5-1 to TRBJ1-4; 9 bases agree with TRBD1. With V trimmed by 4 bases and J by 7 bases, 8 bases remained unmatched. Germline assignment: CDR1 SGHRS and CDR2 YFSETQ. The CDR3 runs 15 residues. CDR3 nucleotides: TGCGCCAGCAGCCTACAGGGGGCGCGCGGTGAAAAACTGTTTTTT. Its protein is CASSLQGARGEKLFF.

The chain links TRBV5-8 to TRBJ1-5; D gene ambiguous. V was shortened by 1 base and J by 4 bases, with 3 bases between the two germline ends. Germline loops: CDR1 SGHTS, CDR2 YDEGEE. The CDR3 is 12 amino acids. Written as DNA, the CDR3 is TGTGCCAGCAGCTTGCCTAATCAGCCCCAGCATTTT. This codes for CASSLPNQPQHF.

This sequence joins TRBV2 and TRBJ2-2; possible D gene TRBD2, 6 bases. Germline CDR1 is SNHLY and CDR2 is FYNNEI. Trimming took 7 bases from V and 2 from J, leaving 11 bases between them. The CDR3 has 14 residues. The CDR3: CASTGGINTGELFF. DNA for the CDR3: TGTGCCAGCACTGGCGGGATCAACACCGGGGAGCTGTTTTTT.

The rearrangement links TRBV5-4 to TRBJ2-4, with TRBD1 identical over 10 bases. V shed 4 bases and J 7 bases; nucleotides not matched to a gene: 8. Germline V gene data show CDR1 as SGHNT and CDR2 as YYREEE (reference sequence). CDR3 length equals 15 residues. CDR3 sequence: CASSPTTGGANIQYF. The CDR3 DNA sequence: TGTGCCAGCAGCCCCACGACAGGGGGCGCGAACATTCAGTACTTC.

The V call is TRBV30, the J call TRBJ2-3; D is unresolved. Trimming removed 2 bases at V and 0 bases at J, with 9 bases between. There are 14 residues in the CDR3. Germline CDR1 and CDR2: GTSNPN and SVGIG (reference sequence). CDR3 loop: CAWSLTGSTDTQYF. Here the CDR3 DNA reads TGTGCCTGGAGTCTGACTGGTAGCACAGATACGCAGTATTTT. The variable domain in full, completed from reference TRBV30 and TRBJ2-3, reads SQTIHQWPATLVQPVGSPLSLECTVEGTSNPNLYWYRQAAGRGLQLLFYSVGIGQISSEVPQNLSASRPQDRQFILSSKKLLLSDSGFYLCAWSLTGSTDTQYFGPGTRLTVL.

J is TRBJ2-3 and V is TRBV6-5, with D possibly TRBD2 on 7 matching bases. CDR1 is MNHEY, CDR2 SVGAGI, per germline. The CDR3 totals 15 residues. Trimming removed 6 bases from V and 2 bases from J, with 15 bases in between. Here the CDR3 DNA reads TGTGCCAGCAGCAATCGGGGGGCTTCCACAGATACGCAGTATTTT. Its translation: CASSNRGASTDTQYF.